This T cell receptor beta chain was profiled in a study of a mutant IDH1 vaccine in newly diagnosed glioma. On the study more broadly: Across weeks 1, 3, 5, 7, 11, 15, 19 and 23, patients received a vaccination each time, eight in all. Vaccine administration was initiated 4-6 weeks following radiotherapy alone, or with temozolomide cycles. The earlier regimen, radiotherapy, temozolomide, or both, was most often both. Study-level results: A vaccine-induced immune response developed in 93.3% of the patients.

Profiling relied on immunoSEQ multiplex PCR, and the TCRdb table lists in-frame clones only, not all of them. Altogether fewer than 35,000 clones are present, approximately 50% being singletons, with the ten largest covering approximately 10%. The CDR3 has 18 residues. Germline lookup yields CDR1 LGHNA and CDR2 YSLEER. With 0 bases clipped from V and 1 base from J, the junction kept 10 bases outside the gene matches. Time point given: week 5, during vaccination. Topical imiquimod was applied with each vaccine dose, which held 300 ug of mutant IDH1 20-mer peptide. This clone was picked up a small number of times. Its antigen is undetermined.

The sequence came from a woman between 18 and 30 years old with glioma. The chain couples TRBV4-3 to TRBJ2-3; 7 nucleotides agree with TRBD2. The sample in question was PBMCs, obtained from a glioma patient whose treatment included an IDH1 peptide vaccine. CDR3 region: CASSQDMVGLAGTDTQYF. DNA for the CDR3: TGCGCCAGCAGCCAAGATATGGTGGGGCTAGCGGGCACAGATACGCAGTATTTT.